The rows below give T cell receptor beta chains drawn from one sample of a study of shared clonotypes between healthy human individuals. Assay used: immunoSEQ multiplex PCR; TCRdb lists only in-frame clones, some missing. This table holds some 2 million clones, roughly 94% found once. The source material was naive CD8+ T cells sorted from blood. The receptors were gathered from a man between 18 and 35 years old in good health. CDR3s include the opening cysteine and the closing phenylalanine or tryptophan. The D gene is left open where the match is weak. Size values are once, few and many counts, or a class for expanded clones, and some rows have none.

NA,TRBJ2-3,TRBV5-6,NA,TGTGCCAGCAGCTTGGGTGGGGGGTTCACAGATACGCAGTATTTT,CASSLGGGFTDTQYF
NA,TRBJ2-7,TRBV27,NA,TGTGCCAGCAGTTTGGGGATTGGGGCTATTTACGAGCAGTACTTC,CASSLGIGAIYEQYF
NA,TRBJ1-1,TRBV7-9,NA,TGTGCCAGCAGCCCTCTGGGGATCGCTGAAGCTTTCTTT,CASSPLGIAEAFF
NA,TRBJ1-2,TRBV2,TRBD1,TGTGCCAGCAGAACCGGGACAGGGAGGTTTAACTATGGCTACACCTTC,CASRTGTGRFNYGYTF
NA,TRBJ2-1,TRBV27,NA,TGTGCCAGCAGTTTAATTGGGACAATCAATGAGCAGTTCTTC,CASSLIGTINEQFF
NA,TRBJ2-6,TRBV7-2,NA,TGTGCCAGCAGCTTAGAGGAGACAGAGCCCAACGTCCTGACTTTC,CASSLEETEPNVLTF
NA,TRBJ1-1,TRBV4-3,NA,TGCGCCAGCAGCCCCACGGGGCAGAACACTGAAGCTTTCTTT,CASSPTGQNTEAFF
NA,TRBJ2-7,TRBV28,NA,TGTGCCAGCAGTATCCGACTCCTCGACTACGAGCAGTACTTC,CASSIRLLDYEQYF
NA,TRBJ1-1,TRBV25-1,NA,TGTGCCAGCAGTGAATATCGGGTTCCAAAGGCAATGCGCACTGAAGCTTTCTTT,CASSEYRVPKAMRTEAFF
NA,TRBJ1-6,TRBV19,NA,TGTGCCAGTAGTATCAGGGCAGCCTATAATTCACCCCTCCACTTT,CASSIRAAYNSPLHF
NA,TRBJ1-5,TRBV15,NA,TGTGCCACCAGAATTGCCCCCGCGGGCGATCAGCCCCAGCATTTT,CATRIAPAGDQPQHF
NA,TRBJ1-4,TRBV4-1,NA,TGCGCCAGCAGCCAAGACGAAGGGGCAACTAATGAAAAACTGTTTTTT,CASSQDEGATNEKLFF
NA,TRBJ1-2,TRBV5-4,NA,TGTGCCAGCAGAGGGGAGAACTATGGCTACACCTTC,CASRGENYGYTF
NA,TRBJ1-1,TRBV28,NA,TGTGCCAGCAGTTTAAGTCGGGCGGGCACTGAAGCTTTCTTT,CASSLSRAGTEAFF
NA,TRBJ2-7,TRBV14,NA,TGTGCCAGCAGCCACCCACAGGGCTCCCGCGAGCAGTACTTC,CASSHPQGSREQYF
NA,TRBJ2-2,TRBV28,TRBD2,TGTGCCATCCGGCAAGCGGGGGGGAACACCGGGGAGCTGTTTTTT,CAIRQAGGNTGELFF
NA,TRBJ1-6,TRBV6-6,NA,TGTGCCAGCAGTTTGGAGGGGCTCGGCTATAATTCACCCCTCCACTTT,CASSLEGLGYNSPLHF
NA,TRBJ2-1,TRBV2,NA,TGTGCCAGCCAGGCCGCCGGGGGGCCCATTAGCAATGAGCAGTTCTTC,CASQAAGGPISNEQFF
NA,TRBJ2-7,TRBV27,TRBD2,TGTGCCAGCAGTTTAGGGGGGACTAGCGGAGACGAGCAGTACTTC,CASSLGGTSGDEQYF
NA,TRBJ1-1,TRBV4-1,NA,TGCGCCAGCAGCCAAGATCGGGGTACTGAAGCTTTCTTT,CASSQDRGTEAFF
NA,TRBJ1-5,TRBV19,NA,TGTGCCAGTAGTAACCCCGTGGGACCGTATAGCAATCAGCCCCAGCATTTT,CASSNPVGPYSNQPQHF
NA,TRBJ2-1,TRBV7-9,TRBD2,TGTGCCAGCAGCAAAAGCCCGGGACTAGCGGGGGACAATGAGCAGTTCTTC,CASSKSPGLAGDNEQFF
NA,TRBJ2-7,TRBV5-4,NA,TGTGCCAGCAGCTATTCGGGGAACTCCTACGAGCAGTACTTC,CASSYSGNSYEQYF
NA,TRBJ1-6,TRBV28,TRBD1,TGTGCCAGCTCCGAAGACAGGGTTAATTCACCCCTCCACTTT,CASSEDRVNSPLHF
NA,TRBJ1-2,TRBV5-4,NA,TGTGCCACCAAGACAAGGGGGGCCGGAAAAGGCTACACCTTC,CATKTRGAGKGYTF
NA,TRBJ2-7,TRBV4-1,NA,TGCGCCAGCAGCCTAACGTTGGCAAAAGGCGACGAGCAGTACTTC,CASSLTLAKGDEQYF
NA,TRBJ1-2,TRBV23-1,NA,TGCGCCAGCAGTCAATCTCGGAGGGCCCTACCGACTAACTATGGCTACACCTTC,CASSQSRRALPTNYGYTF
once,TRBJ2-2,TRBV7-9,NA,TGTGCCAGCAGCTTGGAACAAGGGAACACCGGGGAGCTGTTTTTT,CASSLEQGNTGELFF
NA,TRBJ2-7,TRBV28,NA,TGTGCCAGCAGTTTGACAGCAACCTACGAGCAGTACTTC,CASSLTATYEQYF
NA,TRBJ2-2,TRBV25-1,TRBD2,TGTGCCAGCAGTAGCGGGATGACCGGGGAGCTGTTTTTT,CASSSGMTGELFF
NA,TRBJ2-7,TRBV4-3,TRBD2,TGCGCCAGCAGCCACACGCTACCTAGCGGGAGCTACGAGCAGTACTTC,CASSHTLPSGSYEQYF
NA,TRBJ1-1,TRBV4-1,NA,TGCGCCAGCAGCCAAGTAGGGGAAGGCACTGAAGCTTTCTTT,CASSQVGEGTEAFF
NA,TRBJ2-3,TRBV11-2,NA,TGTGCCAGCAGCTTAGAGTTTCTTTCCGCGCCAGATACGCAGTATTTT,CASSLEFLSAPDTQYF
NA,TRBJ2-7,TRBV7-9,NA,TGTGCCAGCTCAGCAGCCTTGAACTACGAGCAGTACTTC,CASSAALNYEQYF
NA,TRBJ2-3,TRBV29-1,NA,TGCAGCGTTGAACCCTTAATAGGGGGTAGCACAGATACGCAGTATTTT,CSVEPLIGGSTDTQYF
NA,TRBJ1-5,TRBV19,TRBD1,TGTGCCAGTAGTGCGGGACAGGGGACCAATCAGCCCCAGCATTTT,CASSAGQGTNQPQHF
NA,TRBJ1-1,TRBV30,NA,TGTGCCTGGACCTCGAGGACTGAAGCTTTCTTT,CAWTSRTEAFF
NA,TRBJ1-1,TRBV19,NA,TGTGCCAGTAGTATTGAAGGCAGCCACACTGAAGCTTTCTTT,CASSIEGSHTEAFF
NA,TRBJ1-4,TRBV11-2,NA,TGTGCCAGCGGGGCAGGGGTAGGTGAAAAACTGTTTTTT,CASGAGVGEKLFF
NA,TRBJ2-3,TRBV10-2,TRBD2,TGCGCCAGCAGAAGACTAGCGGGAGGGCCAGATACGCAGTATTTT,CASRRLAGGPDTQYF
NA,TRBJ2-6,TRBV5-6,NA,TGTGCCACACAAGACTCTGGGGCCAACGTCCTGACTTTC,CATQDSGANVLTF
NA,TRBJ2-7,TRBV14,NA,TGTGCCAGCAGCCAGTCCCTGGGGTCATACGAGCAGTACTTC,CASSQSLGSYEQYF
few,TRBJ2-7,TRBV14,NA,TGTGCCAGCAGCCAAGTTAATCTTCTAGAGCAGTACTTC,CASSQVNLLEQYF
NA,TRBJ2-1,TRBV15,NA,TGTGCCGTGGCCGGGACTGGCACCAACAATGAGCAGTTCTTC,CAVAGTGTNNEQFF
NA,TRBJ2-7,TRBV6-5,NA,TGTGCCAGCAGCTACTTAGGGGTTGCCTACGAGCAGTACTTC,CASSYLGVAYEQYF